This T cell receptor beta chain was sequenced for a study of blood T cells in healthy people across ages. It was with a sample-barcoded 5' primer and a J-beta primer mix that a second PCR of about 7 to 12 cycles was run. In TCRdb, the 5' RACE reads were re-called with MiXCR into one record per CDR3 protein. The sample contains about 1.4 million distinct CDR3 sequences, around 59% of which appear only once. Germline V CDR1 and CDR2: LGHDT, YNNKEL (reference sequence). The length of the CDR3 is 15 residues. Trimming removed 2 bases from V and 4 bases from J; junction bases left unmatched: 6. V and J are TRBV3-1 and TRBJ2-5; 8 bases map to TRBD1. The sequence came from a young man in good health. Specimen: blood. The CDR3 loop reads CASSQTGTGVETQYF. CDR3 in DNA: TGTGCCAGCAGCCAAACCGGGACAGGCGTAGAGACCCAGTACTTC.